This T cell receptor beta chain originates from a study of cytomegalovirus exposure and HLA in healthy donors. In the study overall: Around 79 million unique TCRs, all from HLA-typed donors, were included in an early release of the data. General study findings and limits: Associated with cytomegalovirus, according to the listing, were 150 to 200 TCR beta chains.

On this clone: Its target is not known.

Germline V gene sequence: CDR1 KGHSH, CDR2 LQKENI. This CDR3 is 14 amino acids long. Deletions cut 0 bases from V and 5 bases from J, with 10 bases between. 60 Vbeta and 13 Jbeta primers were used in PCR. Profiling relied on immunoSEQ multiplex PCR, and the TCRdb table lists in-frame clones only, not all of them. The sample records 100,000 or so clones, roughly four fifths being singletons. The chain is built from TRBV18 and TRBJ1-1; D remains unclear. The TCR sequence derives from a man in his fifties in good health and CMV-seronegative. Sequencing used PBMCs. CDR3 sequence: CASSPPERWTEAFF. The CDR3 DNA reads as TGTGCCAGCTCACCACCGGAGAGGTGGACTGAAGCTTTCTTT.